The text below deals with one TCR beta chain. The antigen remains unidentified. TCR beta sequences were obtained from blood CD8+ and CD4+ T cells. CDR3 length: 14 amino acids. Trimming shortened V by 1 base and J by 3 bases, and 10 bases separated the two germline ends. Per the germline V gene, CDR1 is SGHTA and CDR2 is FQGNSA. The sample is drawn from a study of CD8 T cells in Susac syndrome. Study-level points and caveats: It was acknowledged by the study that relatively few individuals were included in its TCR sequencing and HLA analysis.

Random hexamers primed reverse transcription of 0.5 to 1 ug RNA. TCRdb reprocessed the immunoSEQ multiplex PCR reads with MiXCR, giving one entry per CDR3 protein. The sample shows some 130,000 distinct CDR3 sequences, around 96% of them seen only once. The J gene is TRBJ2-7, the V gene TRBV7-2; D remains unclear. Input material: CD4+ T cells from PBMCs. The TCR originated in a human donor in good health. CDR3 sequence reads: CASSLVAPNYEQYF. CDR3 DNA sequence: TGTGCCAGCAGCTTAGTGGCGCCTAACTACGAGCAGTACTTC. Full variable domain (outside the CDR3, taken from reference TRBV7-2 and TRBJ2-7): GAGVSQSPSNKVTEKGKDVELRCDPISGHTALYWYRQSLGQGLEFLIYFQGNSAPDKSGLPSDRFSAERTGGSVSTLTIQRTQQEDSAVYLCASSLVAPNYEQYFGPGTRLTVT.